These T cell receptor beta chains were read from a single sample in a study of blood T cell repertoires in COVID-19. The repertoire was sequenced with immunoSEQ multiplex PCR; TCRdb's copy has only in-frame clones and lacks some. The repertoire consists of around 45,000 clones, with 85% to 90% occurring once and the leading ten covering under 9.5%. Source material: peripheral blood. All receptors derive from a human donor in a cohort sampled during active COVID-19. CDR3s include the opening cysteine and the closing phenylalanine or tryptophan. The D gene is left open where the match is weak. Rows give clone size only sometimes, using once, few, many, or a class for an expanded clone.

>.|TRBV3-1/TRBV3-2|TRBJ1-1|14|.
TGTGCCAGCAGCCACGGCACAGGTAACACTGAAGCTTTCTTT
CASSHGTGNTEAFF
>.|TRBV19|TRBJ1-5|13|.
TGTGCCAGTAGTATAGACGGTAGGGGACCCCAGCATTTT
CASSIDGRGPQHF
>.|TRBV7-7|TRBJ2-1|16|.
TGTGCTAGCAGCTTAGCAAGCCAGGCGTCCTACAATGAGCAGTTCTTC
CASSLASQASYNEQFF
>.|TRBV6-5|TRBJ1-3|14|.
TGTGCCAGCAGTACTCATATCTCTGGAAACACCATATATTTT
CASSTHISGNTIYF
>.|TRBV5-1|TRBJ2-2|15|.
TGCGCCAGCACCGGGAGCGCTGCGAACACCGGGGAGCTGTTTTTT
CASTGSAANTGELFF
>.|TRBV2|TRBJ1-1|12|.
TGTGCCAGCAAGCTCGGGAACACTGAAGCTTTCTTT
CASKLGNTEAFF
>TRBD1|TRBV16|TRBJ1-3|14|.
TGTGCCAGCAGCAGACAGGGCTCTGGAAACACCATATATTTT
CASSRQGSGNTIYF
>.|TRBV19|TRBJ2-5|15|.
TGTGCCAGTAGTATAACTCGGGGGACCCAAGAGACCCAGTACTTC
CASSITRGTQETQYF
>.|TRBV24-1|TRBJ2-1|14|.
TGTGCCACCAGTGGTCGCCTGGGGGGCAATGAGCAGTTCTTC
CATSGRLGGNEQFF
>.|TRBV25-1|TRBJ2-1|11|few
TGTGCCAGCACCCTATACAATGAGCAGTTCTTC
CASTLYNEQFF
>.|TRBV29-1|TRBJ2-7|12|.
TGCAGCGTTCAGGCTTCAGGGCCCGAGCAGTACTTC
CSVQASGPEQYF